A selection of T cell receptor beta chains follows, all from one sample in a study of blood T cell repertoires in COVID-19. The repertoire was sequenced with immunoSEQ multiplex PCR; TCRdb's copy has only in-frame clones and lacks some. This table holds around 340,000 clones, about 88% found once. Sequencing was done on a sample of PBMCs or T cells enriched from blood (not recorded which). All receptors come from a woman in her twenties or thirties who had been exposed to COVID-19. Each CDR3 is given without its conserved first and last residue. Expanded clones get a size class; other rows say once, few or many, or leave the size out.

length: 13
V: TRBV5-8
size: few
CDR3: ASSLTGQGDTEAF

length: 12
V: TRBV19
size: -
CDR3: ASSRPGQGFGYT

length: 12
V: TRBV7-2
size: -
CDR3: ASSLEGGITEAF

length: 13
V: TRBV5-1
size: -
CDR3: ASSLEVAGPYGYT

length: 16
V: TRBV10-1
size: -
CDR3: ASSESIHTGGSTDTQY

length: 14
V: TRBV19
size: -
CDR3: ASSDTAGGYGDTQY

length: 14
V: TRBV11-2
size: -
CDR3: ASSLSLHAGGYEQY

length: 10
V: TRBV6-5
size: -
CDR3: ATKQGKNEQY

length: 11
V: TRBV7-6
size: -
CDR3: ASGDPGYNEQF

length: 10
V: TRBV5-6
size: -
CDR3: ASSLGHQPQH

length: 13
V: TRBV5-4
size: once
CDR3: ASSLTLGRHNEQF

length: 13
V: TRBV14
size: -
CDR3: ASSPGLADADTQY

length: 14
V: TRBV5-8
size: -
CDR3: ASSPEGYFSGNTIY

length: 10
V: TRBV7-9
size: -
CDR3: ASSPSGNTIY

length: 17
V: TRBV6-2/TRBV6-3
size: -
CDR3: ASSSPFGGRRTGTDTQY

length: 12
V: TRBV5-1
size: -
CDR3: ASSLAQPGEKLF

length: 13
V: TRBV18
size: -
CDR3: ASSPPTGGGQPQH

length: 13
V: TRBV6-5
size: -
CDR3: ASSYPGQGADGYT

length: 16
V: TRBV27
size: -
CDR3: ASSLFGLAGGYYNEQF

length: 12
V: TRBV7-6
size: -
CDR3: ASSLARGATEAF

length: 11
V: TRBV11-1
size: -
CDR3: ASSDRGNTEAF

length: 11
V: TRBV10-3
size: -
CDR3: AGTARENTEAF

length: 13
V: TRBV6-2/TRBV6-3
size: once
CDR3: ASSRSGSLGNEQF

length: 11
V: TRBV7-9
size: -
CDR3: ASSLPGPEKLF

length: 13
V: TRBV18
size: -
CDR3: ASSRSQGAYTEAF

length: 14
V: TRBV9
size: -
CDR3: ASSPRGGQVNTEAF

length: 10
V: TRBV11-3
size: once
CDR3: ASSLVGYEQY

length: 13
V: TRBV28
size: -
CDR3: ASSLGGQGRYGYT

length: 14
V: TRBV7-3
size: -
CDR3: ASSLSGDRVNSPLH

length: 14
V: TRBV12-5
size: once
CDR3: ASGSTGPASTDTQY

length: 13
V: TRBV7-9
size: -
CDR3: ASTLRGGTYNEQF

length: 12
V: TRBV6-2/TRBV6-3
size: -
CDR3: ASSSATGYYEQY

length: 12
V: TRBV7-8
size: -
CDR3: ASSLARSNEKLF

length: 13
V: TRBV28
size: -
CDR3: ASSVTSGSAYEQY

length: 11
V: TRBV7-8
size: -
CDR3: ASSRTPNYGYT

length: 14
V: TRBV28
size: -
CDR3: ASNSAEKLGEGEQY

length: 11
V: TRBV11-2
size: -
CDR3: ASSANREETQY

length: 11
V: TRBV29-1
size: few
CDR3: SVGGDSFGEQY

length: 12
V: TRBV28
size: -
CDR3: ASSSGQGTYGYT

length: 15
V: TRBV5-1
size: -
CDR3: ASSDGGIGQSNYGYT

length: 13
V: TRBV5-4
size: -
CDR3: ASSLADRELETQY

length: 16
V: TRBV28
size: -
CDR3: ASSRPILLAGVGDEQF

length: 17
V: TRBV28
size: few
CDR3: ASSLLGTKPPGQGDGYT

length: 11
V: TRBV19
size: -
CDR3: ASSGYDTDTQY

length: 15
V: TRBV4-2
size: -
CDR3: ASSQEEGAPSSYEQY

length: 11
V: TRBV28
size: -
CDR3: ASSLSVNTEAF

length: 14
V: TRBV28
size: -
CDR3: ASSLWQGLGNQPQH

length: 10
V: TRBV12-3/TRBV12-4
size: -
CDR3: AYLVRAQEQY

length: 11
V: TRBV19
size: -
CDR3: ASSTGLINEQF

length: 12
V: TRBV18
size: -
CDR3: ASSPGQGRNEQF

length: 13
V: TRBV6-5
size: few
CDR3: ASAPRTGDNEKLF

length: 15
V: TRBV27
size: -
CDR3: ASSPTGSRNSGNTIY

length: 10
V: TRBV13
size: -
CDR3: ASSLGQGAGT

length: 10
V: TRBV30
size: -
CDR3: AWSSENTEAF

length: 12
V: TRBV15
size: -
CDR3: ATSRDRGGEKLF

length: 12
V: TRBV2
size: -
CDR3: ASSGEGEGETQY

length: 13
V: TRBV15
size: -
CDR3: ATSRGQGDTDTQY